This TCR beta chain was documented in a study of T cell responses to AZD1222 COVID-19 vaccine. Study overall: Combined were second doses at about 4 or about 12 weeks.

Points on this clone: Antigen specificity is unknown.

The study's findings and limits: Following two doses of AZD1222, Spike-specific TCR breadth and depth rose. At baseline, seropositivity was found in only five or six AZD1222 recipients.

Using immunoSEQ multiplex PCR, the repertoire was profiled, and TCRdb retains in-frame clones only, with some absent. In the table there are some 130,000 clones, 90% of which are singletons. V shed 0 bases, J shed 4 bases, and the junction held 2 bases outside the gene matches. The length of the CDR3 is 13 residues. CDR1 is GTSNPN and CDR2 is SVGIG in the germline V gene (reference sequence). The receptor comes from an adult in good health. The material sequenced was peripheral blood, taken on day 0 of AZD1222 vaccination. The V call is TRBV30, the J call TRBJ2-7; 8 nucleotides align to TRBD2. The CDR3 DNA reads TGTGCCTGGAGTGTAACTAGCGGTTACGAGCAGTACTTC. Protein product: CAWSVTSGYEQYF.